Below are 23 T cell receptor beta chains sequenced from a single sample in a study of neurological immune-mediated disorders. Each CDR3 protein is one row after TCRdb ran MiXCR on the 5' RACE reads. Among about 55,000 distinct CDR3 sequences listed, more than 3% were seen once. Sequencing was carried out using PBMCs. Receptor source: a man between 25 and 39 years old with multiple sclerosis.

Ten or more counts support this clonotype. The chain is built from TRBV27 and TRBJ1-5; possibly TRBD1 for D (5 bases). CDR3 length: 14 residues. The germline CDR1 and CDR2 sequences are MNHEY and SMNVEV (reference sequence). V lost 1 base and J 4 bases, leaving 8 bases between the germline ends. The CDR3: CASSLLGGNQPQHF. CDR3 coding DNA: TGTGCCAGCAGTTTATTGGGGGGGAATCAGCCCCAGCATTTT.

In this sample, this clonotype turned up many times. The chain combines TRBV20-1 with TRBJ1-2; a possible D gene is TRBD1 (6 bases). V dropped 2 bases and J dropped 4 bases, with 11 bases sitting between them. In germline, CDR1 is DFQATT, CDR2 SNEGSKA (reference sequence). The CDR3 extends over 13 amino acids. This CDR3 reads CSARSDSFYGYTF. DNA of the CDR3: TGCAGTGCTAGATCGGACAGCTTCTATGGCTACACCTTC.

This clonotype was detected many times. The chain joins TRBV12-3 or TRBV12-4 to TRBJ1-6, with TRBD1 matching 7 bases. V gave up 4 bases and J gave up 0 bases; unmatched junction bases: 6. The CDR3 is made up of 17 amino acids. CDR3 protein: CASSYRGTASYNSPLHF. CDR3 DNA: TGTGCCAGCAGTTACCGAGGGACAGCCTCCTATAATTCACCCCTCCACTTT.

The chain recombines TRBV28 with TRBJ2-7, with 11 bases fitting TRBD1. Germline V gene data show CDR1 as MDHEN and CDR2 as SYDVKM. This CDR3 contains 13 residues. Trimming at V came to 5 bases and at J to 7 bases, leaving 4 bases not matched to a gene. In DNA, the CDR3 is TGTGCCAGCAGTGTTGGGACAGGGGGGGAGCAGTACTTC. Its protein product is CASSVGTGGEQYF.

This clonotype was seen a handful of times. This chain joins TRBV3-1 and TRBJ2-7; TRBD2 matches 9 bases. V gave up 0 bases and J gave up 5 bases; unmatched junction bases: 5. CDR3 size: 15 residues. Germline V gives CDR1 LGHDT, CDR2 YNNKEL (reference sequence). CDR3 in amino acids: CASSQDPSGVNEQYF. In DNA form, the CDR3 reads TGTGCCAGCAGCCAAGACCCTAGCGGGGTGAACGAGCAGTACTTC.

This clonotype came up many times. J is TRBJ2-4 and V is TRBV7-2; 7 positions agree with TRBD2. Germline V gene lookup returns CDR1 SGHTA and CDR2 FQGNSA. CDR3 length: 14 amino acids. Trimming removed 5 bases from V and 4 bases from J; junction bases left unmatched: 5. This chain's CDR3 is CASSRGTIKNIQYF. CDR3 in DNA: TGTGCCAGCAGCCGAGGGACTATTAAAAACATTCAGTACTTC.

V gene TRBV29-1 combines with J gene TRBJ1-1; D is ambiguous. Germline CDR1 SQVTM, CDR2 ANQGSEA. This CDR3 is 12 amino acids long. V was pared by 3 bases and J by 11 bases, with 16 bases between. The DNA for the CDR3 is TGCAGCGTTGATCACGGGCAAAGTATGGCTTTCTTT. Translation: CSVDHGQSMAFF.

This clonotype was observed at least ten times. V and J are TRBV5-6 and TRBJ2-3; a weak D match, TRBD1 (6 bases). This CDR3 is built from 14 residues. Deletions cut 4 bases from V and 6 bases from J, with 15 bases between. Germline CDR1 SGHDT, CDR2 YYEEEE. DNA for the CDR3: TGTGCCAGCAGCCCGGGACACCTGGGGGATACGCAGTATTTT. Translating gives CASSPGHLGDTQYF.

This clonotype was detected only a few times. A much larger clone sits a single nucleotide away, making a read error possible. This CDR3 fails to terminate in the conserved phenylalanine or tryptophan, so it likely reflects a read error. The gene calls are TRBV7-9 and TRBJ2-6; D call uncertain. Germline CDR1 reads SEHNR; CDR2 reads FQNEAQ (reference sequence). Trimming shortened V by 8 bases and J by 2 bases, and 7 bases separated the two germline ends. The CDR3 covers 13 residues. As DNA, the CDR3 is TGTGCCAGCTTAACGACTGGGGCCAACGTCCTGACTTGC. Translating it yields CASLTTGANVLTC.

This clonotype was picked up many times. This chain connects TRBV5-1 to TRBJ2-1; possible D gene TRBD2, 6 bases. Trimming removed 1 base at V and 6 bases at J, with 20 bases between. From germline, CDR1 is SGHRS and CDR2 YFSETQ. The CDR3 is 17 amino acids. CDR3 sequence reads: CASSLSTGSMGGNEQFF. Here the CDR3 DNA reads TGCGCCAGCAGCTTGTCCACAGGATCCATGGGGGGCAATGAGCAGTTCTTC.

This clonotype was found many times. The CDR3 loop is CSARPEGVETQYF. In DNA form, the CDR3 reads TGCAGTGCTAGACCCGAGGGGGTCGAGACCCAGTACTTC. The gene calls are TRBV20-1 and TRBJ2-5, with a weak D call TRBD1 (6 bases). V lost 2 bases, J lost 5 bases, and 12 bases lay in between. Germline values: CDR1 DFQATT, CDR2 SNEGSKA (reference sequence). The CDR3 spans 13 residues.

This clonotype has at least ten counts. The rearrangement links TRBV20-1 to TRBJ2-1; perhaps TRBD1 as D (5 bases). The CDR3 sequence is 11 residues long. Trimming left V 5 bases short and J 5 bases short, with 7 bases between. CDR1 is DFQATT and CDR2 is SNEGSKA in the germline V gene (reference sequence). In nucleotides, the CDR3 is TGCAGTGCTCGACAGCACAATGAGCAGTTCTTC. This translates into CSARQHNEQFF.

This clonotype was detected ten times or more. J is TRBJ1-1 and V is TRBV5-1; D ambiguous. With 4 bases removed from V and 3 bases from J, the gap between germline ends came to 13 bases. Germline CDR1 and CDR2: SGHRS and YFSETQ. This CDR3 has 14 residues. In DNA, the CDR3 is TGCGCCAGCAGCCTCGAGCCTGGGGACACTGAAGCTTTCTTT. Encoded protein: CASSLEPGDTEAFF.

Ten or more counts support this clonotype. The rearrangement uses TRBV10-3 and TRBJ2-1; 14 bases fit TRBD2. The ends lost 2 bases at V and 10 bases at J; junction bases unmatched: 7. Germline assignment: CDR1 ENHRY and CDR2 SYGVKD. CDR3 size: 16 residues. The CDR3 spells CAISERTSGGSREQFF. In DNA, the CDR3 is TGTGCCATCAGTGAGAGGACTAGCGGGGGGTCCCGAGAGCAGTTCTTC.

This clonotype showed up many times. Here the CDR3 DNA reads TGCAGTGCTTTCGGACAGGGAAGTGGCGGGGAGCTGTTTTTT. Translating gives CSAFGQGSGGELFF. This chain connects TRBV20-1 to TRBJ2-2; 8 bases are shared with TRBD1. The CDR3 contains 14 residues. V lost 5 bases, J lost 7 bases, and 9 bases stayed unmatched. In germline, CDR1 is DFQATT, CDR2 SNEGSKA (reference sequence).

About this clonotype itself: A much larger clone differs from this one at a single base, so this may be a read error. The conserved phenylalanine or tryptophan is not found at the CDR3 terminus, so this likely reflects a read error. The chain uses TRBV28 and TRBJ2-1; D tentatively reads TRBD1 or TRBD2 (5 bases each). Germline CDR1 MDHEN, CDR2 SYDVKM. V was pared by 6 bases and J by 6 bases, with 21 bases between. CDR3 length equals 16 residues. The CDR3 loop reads CASSPEGTRWGNEQFI. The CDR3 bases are TGTGCCAGCAGCCCCGAAGGGACCCGGTGGGGCAATGAGCAGTTCATC.

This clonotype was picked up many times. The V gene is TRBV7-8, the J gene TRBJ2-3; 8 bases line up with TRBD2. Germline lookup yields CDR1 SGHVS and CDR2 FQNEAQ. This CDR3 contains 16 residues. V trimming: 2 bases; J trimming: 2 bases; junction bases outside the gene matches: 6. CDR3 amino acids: CASSLYGTRNTDTQYF. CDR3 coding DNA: TGTGCCAGCAGCTTATACGGGACTAGGAACACAGATACGCAGTATTTT.

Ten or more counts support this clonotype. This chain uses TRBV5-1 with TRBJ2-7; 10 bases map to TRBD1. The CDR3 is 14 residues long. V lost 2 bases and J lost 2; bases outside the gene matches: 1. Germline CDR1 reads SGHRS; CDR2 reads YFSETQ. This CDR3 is CASSLGQGAYEQYF. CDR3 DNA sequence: TGCGCCAGCAGCTTAGGACAGGGGGCCTACGAGCAGTACTTC.

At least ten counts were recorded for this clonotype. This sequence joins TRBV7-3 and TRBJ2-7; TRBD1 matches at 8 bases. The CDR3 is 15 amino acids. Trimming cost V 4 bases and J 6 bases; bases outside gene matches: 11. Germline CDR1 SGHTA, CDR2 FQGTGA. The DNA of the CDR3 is TGTGCCAGCAGCTCTTCCCCAGGGGGCGTGGGCGAGCAGTACTTC. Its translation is CASSSSPGGVGEQYF. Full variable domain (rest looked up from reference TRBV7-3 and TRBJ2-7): GAGVSQTPSNKVTEKGKYVELRCDPISGHTALYWYRQSLGQGPEFLIYFQGTGAADDSGLPNDRFFAVRPEGSVSTLKIQRTERGDSAVYLCASSSSPGGVGEQYFGPGTRLTVT.

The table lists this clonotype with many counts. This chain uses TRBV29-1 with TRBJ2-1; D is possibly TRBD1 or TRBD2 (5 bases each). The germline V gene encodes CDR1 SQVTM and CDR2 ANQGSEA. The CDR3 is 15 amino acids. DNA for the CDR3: TGCAGTGCACCAAGAGGGGCGTCTAACTACAATGAGCAGTTCTTC. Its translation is CSAPRGASNYNEQFF.

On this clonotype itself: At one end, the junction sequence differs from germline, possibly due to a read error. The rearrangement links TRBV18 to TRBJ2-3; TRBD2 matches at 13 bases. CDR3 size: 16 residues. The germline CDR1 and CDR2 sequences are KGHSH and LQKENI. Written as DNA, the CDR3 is TGTGCCAGCTCACCCCAGACTAGCGGGGGGACAGATACGAAGTATTTT. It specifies CASSPQTSGGTDTKYF.

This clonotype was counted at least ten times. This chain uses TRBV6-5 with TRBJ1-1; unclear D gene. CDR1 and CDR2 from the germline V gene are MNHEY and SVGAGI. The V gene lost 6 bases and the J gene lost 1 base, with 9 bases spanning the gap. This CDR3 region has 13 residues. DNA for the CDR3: TGTGCCAGCAGGAGGCCCGGGAACACTGAAGCTTTCTTT. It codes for CASRRPGNTEAFF.

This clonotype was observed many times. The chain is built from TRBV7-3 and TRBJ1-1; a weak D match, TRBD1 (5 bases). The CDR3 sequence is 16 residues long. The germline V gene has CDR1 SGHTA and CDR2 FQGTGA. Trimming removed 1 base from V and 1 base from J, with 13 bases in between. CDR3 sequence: CASSLRAGGTNTEAFF. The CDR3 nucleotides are TGTGCCAGCAGCTTAAGGGCGGGGGGGACGAACACTGAAGCTTTCTTT.